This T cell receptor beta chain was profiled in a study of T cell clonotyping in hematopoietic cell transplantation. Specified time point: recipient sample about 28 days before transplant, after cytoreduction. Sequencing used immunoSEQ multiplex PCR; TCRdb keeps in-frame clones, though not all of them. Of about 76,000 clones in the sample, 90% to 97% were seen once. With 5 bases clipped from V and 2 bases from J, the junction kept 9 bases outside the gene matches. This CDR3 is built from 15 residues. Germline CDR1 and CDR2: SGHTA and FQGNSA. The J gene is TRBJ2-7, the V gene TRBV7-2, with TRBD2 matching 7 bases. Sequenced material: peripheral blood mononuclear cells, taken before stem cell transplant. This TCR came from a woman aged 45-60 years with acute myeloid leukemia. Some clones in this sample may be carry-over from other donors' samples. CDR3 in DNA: TGTGCCAGCAGCGAAGGACTAGGAGCGGCCTACGAGCAGTACTTC. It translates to CASSEGLGAAYEQYF.